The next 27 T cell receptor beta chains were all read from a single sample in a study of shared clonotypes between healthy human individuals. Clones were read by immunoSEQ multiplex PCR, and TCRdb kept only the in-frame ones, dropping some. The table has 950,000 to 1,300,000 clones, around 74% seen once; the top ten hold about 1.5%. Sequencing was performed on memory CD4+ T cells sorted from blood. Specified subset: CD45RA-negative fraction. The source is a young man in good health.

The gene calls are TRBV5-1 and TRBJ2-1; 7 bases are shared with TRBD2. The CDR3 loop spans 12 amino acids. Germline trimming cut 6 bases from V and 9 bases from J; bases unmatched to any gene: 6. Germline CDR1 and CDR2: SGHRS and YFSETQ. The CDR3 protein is CASTSGGSEQFF. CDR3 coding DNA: TGCGCCAGCACCTCGGGCGGGAGTGAGCAGTTCTTC.

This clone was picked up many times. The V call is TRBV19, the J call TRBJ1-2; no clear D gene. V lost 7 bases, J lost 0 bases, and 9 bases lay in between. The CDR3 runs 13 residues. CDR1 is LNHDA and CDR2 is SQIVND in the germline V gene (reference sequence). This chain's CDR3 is CASNRPPNYGYTF. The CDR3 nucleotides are TGTGCCAGTAATAGGCCGCCTAACTATGGCTACACCTTC. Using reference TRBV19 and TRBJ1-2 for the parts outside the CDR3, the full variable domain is DGGITQSPKYLFRKEGQNVTLSCEQNLNHDAMYWYRQDPGQGLRLIYYSQIVNDFQKGDIAEGYSVSREKKESFPLTVTSAQKNPTAFYLCASNRPPNYGYTFGSGTRLTVV.

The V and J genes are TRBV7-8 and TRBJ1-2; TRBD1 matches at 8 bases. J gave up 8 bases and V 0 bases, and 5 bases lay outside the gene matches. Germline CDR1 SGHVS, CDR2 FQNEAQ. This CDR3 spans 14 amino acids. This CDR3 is CASSLAQGALGYTF. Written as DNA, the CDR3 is TGTGCCAGCAGCTTAGCGCAGGGGGCCCTGGGCTACACCTTC.

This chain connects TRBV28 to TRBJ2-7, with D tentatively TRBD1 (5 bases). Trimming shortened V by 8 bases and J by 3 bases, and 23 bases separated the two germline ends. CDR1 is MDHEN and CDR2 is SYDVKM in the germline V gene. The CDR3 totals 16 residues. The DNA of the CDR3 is TGTGCCAGCGCTGGGGAAAAAGGGGTCTCAAACTACGAGCAGTACTTC. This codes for CASAGEKGVSNYEQYF. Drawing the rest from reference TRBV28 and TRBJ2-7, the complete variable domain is DVKVTQSSRYLVKRTGEKVFLECVQDMDHENMFWYRQDPGLGLRLIYFSYDVKMKEKGDIPEGYSVSREKKERFSLILESASTNQTSMYLCASAGEKGVSNYEQYFGPGTRLTVT.

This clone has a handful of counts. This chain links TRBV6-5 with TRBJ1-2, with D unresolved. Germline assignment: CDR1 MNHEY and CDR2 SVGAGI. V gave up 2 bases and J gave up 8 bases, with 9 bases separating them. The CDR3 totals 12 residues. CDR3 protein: CASSYPHGGYTF. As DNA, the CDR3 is TGTGCCAGCAGTTACCCACACGGAGGCTACACCTTC.

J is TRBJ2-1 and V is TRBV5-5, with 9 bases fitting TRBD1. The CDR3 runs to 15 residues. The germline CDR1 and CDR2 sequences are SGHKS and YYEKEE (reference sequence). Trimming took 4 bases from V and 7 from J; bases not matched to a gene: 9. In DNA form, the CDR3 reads TGTGCCAGCAGCACTTCCGGGACAGGGCGGAATGAGCAGTTCTTC. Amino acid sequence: CASSTSGTGRNEQFF. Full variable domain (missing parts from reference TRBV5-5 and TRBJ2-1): DAGVTQSPTHLIKTRGQQVTLRCSPISGHKSVSWYQQVLGQGPQFIFQYYEKEERGRGNFPDRFSARQFPNYSSELNVNALLLGDSALYLCASSTSGTGRNEQFFGPGTRLTVL.

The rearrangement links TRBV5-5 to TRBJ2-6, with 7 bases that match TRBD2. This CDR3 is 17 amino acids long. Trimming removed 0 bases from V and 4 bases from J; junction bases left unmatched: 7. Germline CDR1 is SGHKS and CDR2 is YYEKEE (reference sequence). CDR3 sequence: CASSLAGGTSGANVLTF. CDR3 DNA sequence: TGTGCCAGCAGCTTGGCGGGGGGAACCTCCGGGGCCAACGTCCTGACTTTC.

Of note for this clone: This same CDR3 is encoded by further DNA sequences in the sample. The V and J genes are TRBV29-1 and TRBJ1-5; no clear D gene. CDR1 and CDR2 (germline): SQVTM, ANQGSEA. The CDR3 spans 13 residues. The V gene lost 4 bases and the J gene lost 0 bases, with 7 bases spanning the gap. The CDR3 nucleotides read TGCAGCGTTGGTGGTAGTAGCAATCAGCCCCAGCATTTT. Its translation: CSVGGSSNQPQHF.

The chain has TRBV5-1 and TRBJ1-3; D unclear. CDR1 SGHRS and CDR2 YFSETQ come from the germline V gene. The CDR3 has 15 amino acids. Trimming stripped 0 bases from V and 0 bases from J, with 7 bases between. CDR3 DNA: TGCGCCAGCAGCTTGGCAGCATTCTCTGGAAACACCATATATTTT. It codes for CASSLAAFSGNTIYF.

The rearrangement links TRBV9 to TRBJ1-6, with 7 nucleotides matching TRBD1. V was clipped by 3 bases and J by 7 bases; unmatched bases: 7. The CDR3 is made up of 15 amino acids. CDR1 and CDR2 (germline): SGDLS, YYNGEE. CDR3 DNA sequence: TGTGCCAGCAGCGCGACCGGGACAGCCAATTCACCCCTCCACTTT. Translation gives CASSATGTANSPLHF. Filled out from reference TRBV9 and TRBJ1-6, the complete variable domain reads DSGVTQTPKHLITATGQRVTLRCSPRSGDLSVYWYQQSLDQGLQFLIQYYNGEERAKGNILERFSAQQFPDLHSELNLSSLELGDSALYFCASSATGTANSPLHFGNGTRLTVT.

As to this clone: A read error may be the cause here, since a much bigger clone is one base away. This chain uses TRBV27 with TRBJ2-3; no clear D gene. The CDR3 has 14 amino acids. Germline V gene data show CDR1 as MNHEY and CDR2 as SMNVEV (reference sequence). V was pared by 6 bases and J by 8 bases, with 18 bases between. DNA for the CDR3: TGTGCCAGCAGCAGAGGTACGGTCCCAGGTACGCAGTATTTT. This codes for CASSRGTVPGTQYF.

DNA for the CDR3: TGTGCCAGCGGACAGGGTAGCCAAGAGACCCAGTACTTC. It is translated as CASGQGSQETQYF. This chain uses TRBV6-6 with TRBJ2-5, with TRBD1 identical over 8 bases. V lost 8 bases to trimming and J lost 1 base; unmatched junction nucleotides: 3. From germline, CDR1 is MNHNY and CDR2 SVGAGI (reference sequence). The CDR3 totals 13 residues.

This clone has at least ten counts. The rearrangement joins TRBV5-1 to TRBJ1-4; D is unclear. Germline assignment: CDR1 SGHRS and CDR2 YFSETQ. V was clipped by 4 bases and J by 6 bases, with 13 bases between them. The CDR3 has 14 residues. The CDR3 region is CASSRGQEDEKLFF. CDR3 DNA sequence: TGCGCCAGCAGCCGCGGGCAGGAGGATGAAAAACTGTTTTTT.

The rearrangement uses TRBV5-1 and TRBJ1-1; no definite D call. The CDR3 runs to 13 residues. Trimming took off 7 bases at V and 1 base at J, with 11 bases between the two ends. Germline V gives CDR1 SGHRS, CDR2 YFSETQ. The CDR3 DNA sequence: TGCGCCAGCTTCGAATCACCGAACACTGAAGCTTTCTTT. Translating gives CASFESPNTEAFF. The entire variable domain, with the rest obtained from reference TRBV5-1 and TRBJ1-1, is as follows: KAGVTQTPRYLIKTRGQQVTLSCSPISGHRSVSWYQQTPGQGLQFLFEYFSETQRNKGNFPGRFSGRQFSNSRSEMNVSTLELGDSALYLCASFESPNTEAFFGQGTRLTVV.

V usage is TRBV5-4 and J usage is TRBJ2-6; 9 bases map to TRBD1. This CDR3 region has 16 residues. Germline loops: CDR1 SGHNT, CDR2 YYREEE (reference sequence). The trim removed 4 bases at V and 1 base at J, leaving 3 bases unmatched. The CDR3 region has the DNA TGTGCCAGCAGCCCCGGGACAGGGTCTGGGGCCAACGTCCTGACTTTC. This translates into CASSPGTGSGANVLTF.

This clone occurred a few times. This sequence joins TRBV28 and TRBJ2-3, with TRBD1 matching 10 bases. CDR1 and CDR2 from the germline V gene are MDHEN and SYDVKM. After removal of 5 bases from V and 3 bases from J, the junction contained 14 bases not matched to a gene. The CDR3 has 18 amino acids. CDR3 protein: CASSAGTGVSYTTDTQYF. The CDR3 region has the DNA TGTGCCAGCAGTGCCGGGACAGGGGTATCTTACACTACAGATACGCAGTATTTT.

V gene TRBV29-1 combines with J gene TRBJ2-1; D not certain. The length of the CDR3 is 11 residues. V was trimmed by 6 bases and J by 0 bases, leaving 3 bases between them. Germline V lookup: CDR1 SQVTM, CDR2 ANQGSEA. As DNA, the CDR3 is TGCAGCGTAAGCTCCTACAATGAGCAGTTCTTC. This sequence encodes CSVSSYNEQFF.

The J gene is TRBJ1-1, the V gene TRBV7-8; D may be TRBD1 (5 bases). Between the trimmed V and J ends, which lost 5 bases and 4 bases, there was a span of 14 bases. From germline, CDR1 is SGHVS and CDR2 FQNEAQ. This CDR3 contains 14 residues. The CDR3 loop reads CASSITLGGTEAFF. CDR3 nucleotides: TGTGCCAGCAGCATAACTTTGGGGGGCACTGAAGCTTTCTTT.

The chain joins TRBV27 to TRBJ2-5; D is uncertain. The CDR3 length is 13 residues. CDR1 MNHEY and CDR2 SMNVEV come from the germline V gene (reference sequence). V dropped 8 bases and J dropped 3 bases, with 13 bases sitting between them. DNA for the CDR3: TGTGCCAGCGCGACCTCCAGAGAAGAGACCCAGTACTTC. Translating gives CASATSREETQYF.

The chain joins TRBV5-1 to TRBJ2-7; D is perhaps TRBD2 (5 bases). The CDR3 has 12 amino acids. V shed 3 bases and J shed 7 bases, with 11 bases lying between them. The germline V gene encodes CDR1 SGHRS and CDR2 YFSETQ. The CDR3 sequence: CASSSDEGEQYF. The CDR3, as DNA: TGCGCCAGCAGCTCGGACGAGGGTGAGCAGTACTTC.

In nucleotides, the CDR3 is TGTGCCAGCAGCTCCCCTCCCAAGGGGGACAGAAACACCATATATTTT. This translates into CASSSPPKGDRNTIYF. This chain connects TRBV7-9 to TRBJ1-3; maybe TRBD1 (6 bases). CDR3 length: 16 residues. Trimming took 4 bases from V and 5 from J, leaving 18 bases between them. The germline CDR1 and CDR2 sequences are SEHNR and FQNEAQ (reference sequence).

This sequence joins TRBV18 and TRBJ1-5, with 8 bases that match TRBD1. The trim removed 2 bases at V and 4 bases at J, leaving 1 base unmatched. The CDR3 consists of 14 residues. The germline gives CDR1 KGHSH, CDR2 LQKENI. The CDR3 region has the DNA TGTGCCAGCTCACCAAGGGACAGGAATCAGCCCCAGCATTTT. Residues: CASSPRDRNQPQHF.

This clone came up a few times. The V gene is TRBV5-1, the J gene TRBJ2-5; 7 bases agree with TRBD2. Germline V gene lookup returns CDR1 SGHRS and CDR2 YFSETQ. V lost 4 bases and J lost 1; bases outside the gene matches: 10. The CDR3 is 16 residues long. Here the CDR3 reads CASSPSIASGQETQYF. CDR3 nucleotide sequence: TGCGCCAGCAGCCCCTCGATAGCTAGCGGCCAAGAGACCCAGTACTTC.

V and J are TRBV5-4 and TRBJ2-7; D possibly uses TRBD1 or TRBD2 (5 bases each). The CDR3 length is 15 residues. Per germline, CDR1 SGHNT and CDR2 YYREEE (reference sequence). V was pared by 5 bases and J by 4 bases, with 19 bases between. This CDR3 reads CASRRSGGGLYEQYF. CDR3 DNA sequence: TGTGCCAGCAGGAGGTCTGGGGGTGGATTGTACGAGCAGTACTTC.

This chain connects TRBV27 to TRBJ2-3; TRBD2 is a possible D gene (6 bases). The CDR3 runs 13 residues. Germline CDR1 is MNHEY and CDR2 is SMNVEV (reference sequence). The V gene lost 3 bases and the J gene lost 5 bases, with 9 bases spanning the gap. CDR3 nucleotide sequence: TGTGCCAGCAGTTTTGCGGGGAGAGATACGCAGTATTTT. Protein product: CASSFAGRDTQYF.

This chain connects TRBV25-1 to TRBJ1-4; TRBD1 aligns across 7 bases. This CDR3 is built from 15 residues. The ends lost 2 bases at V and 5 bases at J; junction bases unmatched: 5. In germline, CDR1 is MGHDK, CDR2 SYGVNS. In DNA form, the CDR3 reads TGTGCCAGCAGTGAAAGGGGACAGCCCAATGAAAAACTGTTTTTT. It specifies CASSERGQPNEKLFF.

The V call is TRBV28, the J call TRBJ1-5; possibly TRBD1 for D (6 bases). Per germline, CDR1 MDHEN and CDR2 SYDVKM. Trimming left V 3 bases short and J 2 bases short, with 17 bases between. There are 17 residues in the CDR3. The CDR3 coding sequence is TGTGCCAGCAGTTTGGTTCAGGGGATACGTGGCAATCAGCCCCAGCATTTT. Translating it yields CASSLVQGIRGNQPQHF.